Below, 8 T cell receptor beta chains from the same sample are listed, as sequenced in a study of PD-L1 blockade in urothelial cancer. The time point was: pretreatment peripheral blood. Method: immunoSEQ multiplex PCR; TCRdb's copy keeps in-frame clones and lacks some. The table records around 33,000 clones, roughly 80% of them present only once. This material consisted of PBMCs, taken around atezolizumab (anti-PD-L1) treatment. These receptors came from a man aged 55 to 69 with urothelial cancer.

This sequence joins TRBV28 and TRBJ1-6, with 7 bases identical to TRBD1. The CDR3 has 15 residues. The V gene end was trimmed by 5 bases and the J gene end by 6 bases; junction bases not matched to a gene: 7. Germline V CDR1 and CDR2: MDHEN, SYDVKM. The CDR3 coding sequence is TGTGCCAGCAGTGCCCAGGGACAGTTTAATTCACCCCTCCACTTT. This encodes CASSAQGQFNSPLHF.

The rearrangement links TRBV2 to TRBJ1-4; D not resolved. Looked up from germline, CDR1 is SNHLY and CDR2 is FYNNEI. The CDR3 has 14 amino acids. The ends were cut back, 4 bases at V and 7 bases at J, with 13 bases in the middle. CDR3 nucleotides: TGTGCCAGCAGTGCTGTGGGGAGACGTGAAAAACTGTTTTTT. As protein: CASSAVGRREKLFF.

The chain employs TRBV5-1 and TRBJ1-4; a weak D match, TRBD1 (6 bases). V lost 0 bases, J lost 6 bases, and 15 bases lay in between. Germline assignment: CDR1 SGHRS and CDR2 YFSETQ. The CDR3 totals 16 residues. CDR3 in amino acids: CASSLVFRGGDEKLFF. The CDR3 bases are TGCGCCAGCAGCTTGGTATTCAGGGGAGGGGATGAAAAACTGTTTTTT.

The chain recombines TRBV7-3 with TRBJ2-3, with a possible D match to TRBD1 (6 bases). This CDR3 contains 13 residues. V lost 6 bases to trimming and J lost 4 bases, with 11 bases between them. Germline V gene lookup returns CDR1 SGHTA and CDR2 FQGTGA. The CDR3 nucleotides are TGTGCCAGCAGTCGAACAGGGCCAGATACGCAGTATTTT. As protein: CASSRTGPDTQYF.

The rearrangement joins TRBV7-8 to TRBJ2-1; 10 bases agree with TRBD2. V gave up 2 bases and J gave up 8 bases; unmatched junction bases: 6. CDR1 and CDR2 from the germline V gene are SGHVS and FQNEAQ. This CDR3 region has 15 residues. The CDR3, as DNA: TGTGCCAGCAGCTTACTAGCGGGGGCTGCCGATGAGCAGTTCTTC. Encoded protein: CASSLLAGAADEQFF.

This sequence joins TRBV7-2 and TRBJ2-1, with 10 bases matching TRBD2. CDR3 size: 15 residues. The V segment lost 1 base and the J segment 5 bases; nucleotides outside the gene matches: 2. Germline CDR1 and CDR2: SGHTA and FQGNSA. The CDR3 DNA sequence: TGTGCCAGCAGCTTAGGAGCGGGGGGGAACAATGAGCAGTTCTTC. Encoded protein: CASSLGAGGNNEQFF.

The table lists this clone with a few counts. The chain has TRBV7-9 and TRBJ2-3; TRBD1 matches at 8 bases. The CDR3 loop spans 13 amino acids. The junction had 7 bases not matched to a gene; V was cut back by 10 bases and J by 4 bases. Germline V gene data show CDR1 as SEHNR and CDR2 as FQNEAQ (reference sequence). The CDR3 loop is CATRTGLADTQYF. The CDR3 region has the DNA TGTGCCACCAGGACAGGGTTGGCAGATACGCAGTATTTT.

V usage is TRBV19 and J usage is TRBJ1-1; D may be TRBD1 (6 bases). Germline V lookup: CDR1 LNHDA, CDR2 SQIVND (reference sequence). V was trimmed by 7 bases and J by 1 base, leaving 13 bases between them. CDR3 length equals 14 residues. CDR3 residues: CASTRQAANTEAFF. The CDR3 DNA reads as TGTGCCAGTACCCGACAGGCCGCGAACACTGAAGCTTTCTTT.